The 17 T cell receptor beta chains presented below share a single source sample, sequenced in a study of cytomegalovirus exposure and HLA in healthy donors. PCR was performed using 60 Vbeta and 13 Jbeta primers. This table comes from immunoSEQ multiplex PCR, and its TCRdb copy is limited to in-frame clones, with some not included. The data show more than 100,000 clones, about 86% seen once. Input material: PBMCs. The receptors shown here come from a woman in her 30s in good health and CMV-seronegative.

The genes are TRBV7-9 and TRBJ2-1; tentative D call: TRBD1 (5 bases). This CDR3 has 14 amino acids. The germline V gene has CDR1 SEHNR and CDR2 FQNEAQ (reference sequence). Trimming shortened V by 5 bases and J by 6 bases, and 14 bases separated the two germline ends. CDR3 DNA sequence: TGTGCCAGCAGCCACGAAGTGGGGCCCAATGAGCAGTTCTTC. Amino acids: CASSHEVGPNEQFF.

The gene calls are TRBV4-3 and TRBJ2-2, with D perhaps matching TRBD2 (7 bases). The germline V gene has CDR1 LGHNA and CDR2 YSLEER. Trimming left V 3 bases short and J 4 bases short, with 15 bases between. The CDR3 spans 16 residues. The CDR3 spells CASSQGGQFPTGELFF. The DNA for the CDR3 is TGCGCCAGCAGCCAGGGGGGGCAGTTTCCCACCGGGGAGCTGTTTTTT.

The CDR3 sequence: CASRDTGSSNQPQHF. The CDR3 region has the DNA TGTGCCAGCAGAGATACAGGGAGTAGCAATCAGCCCCAGCATTTT. The V call is TRBV28, the J call TRBJ1-5; TRBD1 is a possible D gene (6 bases). The germline V and J ends were trimmed by 6 bases and 0 bases, with 12 bases remaining between them. From germline, CDR1 is MDHEN and CDR2 SYDVKM. This CDR3 region has 15 residues.

The chain joins TRBV10-3 to TRBJ2-5; 8 bases are shared with TRBD2. Germline-derived CDR1 and CDR2 are ENHRY and SYGVKD. The CDR3 totals 15 residues. Trimming at V came to 8 bases and at J to 4 bases, leaving 12 bases not matched to a gene. The CDR3, as DNA: TGTGCCATCGGGGCTACGGGGGGGGGCGGAGAGACCCAGTACTTC. The encoded protein is CAIGATGGGGETQYF.

The chain carries TRBV9 and TRBJ2-7; TRBD1 might be the D (7 bases). V lost 4 bases to trimming and J lost 3 bases, with 17 bases between them. The CDR3 extends over 15 amino acids. Per the germline V gene, CDR1 is SGDLS and CDR2 is YYNGEE. In DNA form, the CDR3 reads TGTGCCAGCAGCCCTAGGGGGGACAGTCTCTACGAGCAGTACTTC. This translates into CASSPRGDSLYEQYF.

This rearrangement joins TRBV15 to TRBJ2-2; TRBD2 agrees at 9 bases. Germline V gene lookup returns CDR1 LNHNV and CDR2 YYDKDF (reference sequence). V was pared by 3 bases and J by 5 bases, with 4 bases of the junction left unmatched. CDR3 length: 15 residues. The CDR3 region has the DNA TGTGCCACCAGCAGCGGGACTAGCTTGACCGGGGAGCTGTTTTTT. It specifies CATSSGTSLTGELFF.

The V call is TRBV7-8, the J call TRBJ1-5; D remains unclear. Germline CDR1 is SGHVS and CDR2 is FQNEAQ. This CDR3 has 15 residues. V dropped 2 bases and J dropped 2 bases, with 10 bases sitting between them. CDR3 coding DNA: TGTGCCAGCAGCTTATCCCGAGTGCGCAATCAGCCCCAGCATTTT. Encoded protein: CASSLSRVRNQPQHF.

This chain connects TRBV9 to TRBJ1-4; 8 nucleotides align to TRBD1. This CDR3 is built from 14 residues. J gave up 8 bases and V 4 bases, and 7 bases lay outside the gene matches. Germline CDR1 reads SGDLS; CDR2 reads YYNGEE. CDR3 sequence reads: CASSPGTGGEKLFF. CDR3 DNA sequence: TGTGCCAGCAGCCCCGGGACAGGAGGGGAAAAACTGTTTTTT.

This clone has just a few counts. V gene TRBV5-6 combines with J gene TRBJ1-4, with D perhaps matching TRBD1 (6 bases). Per germline, CDR1 SGHDT and CDR2 YYEEEE. Trimming left V 4 bases short and J 6 bases short, with 16 bases between. CDR3 length: 15 amino acids. CDR3 loop: CASSPSRDIDEKLFF. The CDR3 DNA is TGTGCCAGCAGCCCCTCCCGGGACATAGATGAAAAACTGTTTTTT. Combining the CDR3 with reference TRBV5-6 and TRBJ1-4 gives the whole variable domain DAGVTQSPTHLIKTRGQQVTLRCSPKSGHDTVSWYQQALGQGPQFIFQYYEEEERQRGNFPDRFSGHQFPNYSSELNVNALLLGDSALYLCASSPSRDIDEKLFFGSGTQLSVL.

The V and J genes are TRBV19 and TRBJ2-7; 9 bases are shared with TRBD2. The J segment lost 3 bases and the V segment lost 0 bases, leaving 6 bases of the junction unmatched. This CDR3 has 16 residues. The V gene's germline CDR1 is LNHDA and CDR2 SQIVND (reference sequence). CDR3 nucleotides: TGTGCCAGTAGTATAGATAACCAGCGGGAGGTCTACGAGCAGTACTTC. Its translation: CASSIDNQREVYEQYF. The complete variable domain, with remaining parts taken from reference TRBV19 and TRBJ2-7, reads DGGITQSPKYLFRKEGQNVTLSCEQNLNHDAMYWYRQDPGQGLRLIYYSQIVNDFQKGDIAEGYSVSREKKESFPLTVTSAQKNPTAFYLCASSIDNQREVYEQYFGPGTRLTVT.

The rearrangement uses TRBV2 and TRBJ2-1; TRBD2 matches 10 bases. Germline trimming cut 5 bases from V and 4 bases from J; bases unmatched to any gene: 11. The V gene's germline CDR1 is SNHLY and CDR2 FYNNEI. CDR3 length equals 17 residues. CDR3: CASSSLPGTSVYNEQFF. The CDR3 DNA follows: TGTGCCAGCAGTTCCCTTCCCGGGACTAGCGTATACAATGAGCAGTTCTTC.

The chain carries TRBV6-5 and TRBJ2-1; 8 positions match TRBD1. CDR1 and CDR2 (germline): MNHEY, SVGAGI. V dropped 2 bases and J dropped 6; count of bases not matched to a gene: 9. This CDR3 is built from 16 residues. The CDR3 is CASSYGQGAAFNEQFF. CDR3 nucleotide sequence: TGTGCCAGCAGTTACGGCCAGGGGGCGGCCTTCAATGAGCAGTTCTTC.

In this sample, this clone turned up once. The chain has TRBV7-9 and TRBJ2-1, with TRBD1 matching over 8 bases. The CDR3 loop spans 15 amino acids. The ends lost 1 base at V and 8 bases at J; junction bases unmatched: 7. The germline V gene has CDR1 SEHNR and CDR2 FQNEAQ (reference sequence). CDR3 sequence: CASSLGWTGSDEQFF. The CDR3 DNA is TGTGCCAGCAGCTTAGGATGGACAGGGTCCGATGAGCAGTTCTTC.

J is TRBJ2-7 and V is TRBV4-1; 11 bases are shared with TRBD2. Losses at the gene ends were 1 base for V and 3 bases for J; bases not matched to a gene: 5. Germline CDR1 MGHRA, CDR2 YSYEKL. The CDR3 has 16 residues. CDR3 protein: CASSQGRLAGIYEQYF. CDR3 nucleotide sequence: TGCGCCAGCAGCCAAGGGCGACTAGCGGGAATCTACGAGCAGTACTTC.

The rearrangement links TRBV4-2 to TRBJ2-7; weak D call: TRBD1 (5 bases). Germline lookup yields CDR1 LGHNA and CDR2 YNFKEQ. The CDR3 covers 15 residues. V lost 1 base to trimming and J lost 6 bases, with 16 bases between them. CDR3 sequence (DNA): TGTGCCAGCAGCCAAGTATGGCAGGGATTCGGCGAGCAGTACTTC. Protein sequence: CASSQVWQGFGEQYF.

This chain connects TRBV5-8 to TRBJ1-5; weak D call: TRBD1 (6 bases). Germline V gene sequence: CDR1 SGHTS, CDR2 YDEGEE. The CDR3 sequence is 14 residues long. V was clipped by 4 bases and J by 7 bases, with 15 bases between them. In DNA, the CDR3 is TGTGCCAGCAGCCCCCCAGGGGTGGGGCAGCCCCAGCATTTT. This translates into CASSPPGVGQPQHF.

This chain links TRBV4-3 with TRBJ1-1, with a possible D match to TRBD1 (6 bases). With 2 bases removed from V and 5 bases from J, the gap between germline ends came to 15 bases. Per germline, CDR1 LGHNA and CDR2 YSLEER. The CDR3 totals 15 residues. In DNA form, the CDR3 reads TGCGCCAGCAGCCAATATCAGGGGATTGGGACTGAAGCTTTCTTT. As protein: CASSQYQGIGTEAFF.